The 4 T cell receptor beta chains below were found in one sample sequenced in a study of radiotherapy plus CTLA-4 blockade in lung cancer. Clones were read by immunoSEQ multiplex PCR, and TCRdb kept only the in-frame ones, dropping some. The sample contains about 120,000 clones, about nine tenths of which appear only once. Sequenced here: peripheral blood, sampled from a patient treated with radiotherapy plus ipilimumab. The receptors originated from a human donor with non-small cell lung cancer that progressed on radiotherapy plus ipilimumab.

Turning to this clone: The same CDR3 is also encoded by other DNA sequences in this sample. The chain combines TRBV10-3 with TRBJ1-2; 10 bases align to TRBD1. The germline V gene encodes CDR1 ENHRY and CDR2 SYGVKD. The CDR3 runs 15 residues. Losses at the gene ends were 3 bases for V and 3 bases for J; bases not matched to a gene: 4. The CDR3: CAISDRQGADYGYTF. Here the CDR3 DNA reads TGTGCCATCAGTGACAGACAGGGGGCGGACTATGGCTACACCTTC.

V usage is TRBV5-3 and J usage is TRBJ2-7; 7 bases map to TRBD2. TRBV5-3 falls under the ORF class, with uncertain function. V dropped 1 base and J dropped 4; count of bases not matched to a gene: 8. The CDR3 has 15 amino acids. In DNA, the CDR3 is TGTGCCAGAAGCTTGACGGCGGGAGTAGGTTACGAGCAGTACTTC. This encodes CARSLTAGVGYEQYF.

V usage is TRBV19 and J usage is TRBJ2-3; D ambiguous. CDR3 length: 14 amino acids. Per the germline V gene, CDR1 is LNHDA and CDR2 is SQIVND (reference sequence). V shed 5 bases and J shed 5 bases, with 14 bases lying between them. The CDR3 reads CASSLNYFEDTQYF. CDR3 sequence (DNA): TGTGCCAGTAGTCTAAATTATTTTGAAGATACGCAGTATTTT.

The V call is TRBV27, the J call TRBJ2-3; TRBD2 matches 12 bases. The CDR3 is 14 amino acids. Germline CDR1 and CDR2: MNHEY and SMNVEV (reference sequence). V lost 10 bases and J lost 3; bases outside the gene matches: 5. The CDR3 spells CATRTSGTTDTQYF. DNA of the CDR3: TGTGCCACCAGGACTAGCGGGACAACAGATACGCAGTATTTT.